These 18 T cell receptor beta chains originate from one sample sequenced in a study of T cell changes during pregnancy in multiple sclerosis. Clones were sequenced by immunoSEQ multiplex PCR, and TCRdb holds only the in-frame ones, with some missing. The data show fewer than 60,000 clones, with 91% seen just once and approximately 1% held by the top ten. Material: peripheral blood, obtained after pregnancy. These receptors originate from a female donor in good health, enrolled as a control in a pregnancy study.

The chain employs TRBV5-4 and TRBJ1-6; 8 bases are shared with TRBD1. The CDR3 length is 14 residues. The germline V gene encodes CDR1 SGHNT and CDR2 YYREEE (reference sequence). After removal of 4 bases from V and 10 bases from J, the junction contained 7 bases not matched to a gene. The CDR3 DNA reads TGTGCCAGCAGCCAAGGACAGGGCGGATCACCCCTCCACTTT. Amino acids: CASSQGQGGSPLHF.

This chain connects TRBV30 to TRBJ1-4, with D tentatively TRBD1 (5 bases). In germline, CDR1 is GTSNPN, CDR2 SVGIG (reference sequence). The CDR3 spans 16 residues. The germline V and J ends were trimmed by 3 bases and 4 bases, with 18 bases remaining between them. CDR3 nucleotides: TGTGCCTGGAGCAAGGGGCCTCCTGGTAATAATGAAAAACTGTTTTTT. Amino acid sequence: CAWSKGPPGNNEKLFF.

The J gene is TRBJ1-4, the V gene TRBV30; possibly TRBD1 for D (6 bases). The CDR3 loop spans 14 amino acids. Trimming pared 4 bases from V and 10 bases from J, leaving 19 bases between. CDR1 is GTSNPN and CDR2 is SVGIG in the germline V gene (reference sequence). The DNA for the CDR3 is TGTGCCTGGATCCCCCCTGCGGACAGTCGAAAACTGTTTTTT. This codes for CAWIPPADSRKLFF.

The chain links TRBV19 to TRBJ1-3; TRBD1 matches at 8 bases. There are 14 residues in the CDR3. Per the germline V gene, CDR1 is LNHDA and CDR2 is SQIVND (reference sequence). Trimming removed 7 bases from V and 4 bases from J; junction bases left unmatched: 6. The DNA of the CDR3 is TGTGCCAGTACCCAGACAGGGGACGGAAACACCATATATTTT. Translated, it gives CASTQTGDGNTIYF.

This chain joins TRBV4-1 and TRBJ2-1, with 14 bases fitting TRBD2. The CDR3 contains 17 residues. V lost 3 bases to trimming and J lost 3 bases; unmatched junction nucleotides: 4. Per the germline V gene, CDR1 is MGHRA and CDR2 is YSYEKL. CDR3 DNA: TGCGCCAGCAGCCACCCGGGACTAGCGGGGGACTACAATGAGCAGTTCTTC. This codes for CASSHPGLAGDYNEQFF.

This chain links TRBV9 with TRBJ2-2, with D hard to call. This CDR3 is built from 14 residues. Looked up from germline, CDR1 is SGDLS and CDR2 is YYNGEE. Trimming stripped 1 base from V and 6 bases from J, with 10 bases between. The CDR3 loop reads CASSVYFESGELFF. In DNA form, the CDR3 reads TGTGCCAGCAGCGTATATTTTGAGTCCGGGGAGCTGTTTTTT.

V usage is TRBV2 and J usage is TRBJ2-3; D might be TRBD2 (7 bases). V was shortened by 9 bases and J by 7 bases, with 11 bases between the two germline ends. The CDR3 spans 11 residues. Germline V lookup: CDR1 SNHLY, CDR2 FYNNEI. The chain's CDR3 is CARGGANTQYF. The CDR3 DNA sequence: TGTGCCAGGGGGGGGGCCAATACGCAGTATTTT.

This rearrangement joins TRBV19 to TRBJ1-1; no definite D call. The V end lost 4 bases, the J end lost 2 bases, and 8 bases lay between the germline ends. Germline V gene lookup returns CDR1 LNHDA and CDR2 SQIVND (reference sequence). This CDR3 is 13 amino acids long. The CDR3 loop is CASSTNFNTEAFF. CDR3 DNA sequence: TGTGCCAGTAGTACCAACTTTAACACTGAAGCTTTCTTT. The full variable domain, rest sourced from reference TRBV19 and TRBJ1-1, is DGGITQSPKYLFRKEGQNVTLSCEQNLNHDAMYWYRQDPGQGLRLIYYSQIVNDFQKGDIAEGYSVSREKKESFPLTVTSAQKNPTAFYLCASSTNFNTEAFFGQGTRLTVV.

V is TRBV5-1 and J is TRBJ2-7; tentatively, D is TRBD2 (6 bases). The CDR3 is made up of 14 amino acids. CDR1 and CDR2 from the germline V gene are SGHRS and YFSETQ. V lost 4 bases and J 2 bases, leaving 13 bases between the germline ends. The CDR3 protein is CASSPGLSTYEQYF. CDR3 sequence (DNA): TGCGCCAGCAGCCCGGGACTCTCGACCTACGAGCAGTACTTC.

The CDR3 spells CASRTGTVEQYF. The CDR3 bases are TGTGCCAGCAGGACAGGGACAGTCGAGCAGTACTTC. This chain joins TRBV6-6 and TRBJ2-7; 7 nucleotides align to TRBD1. This CDR3 has 12 residues. Trimming at V came to 6 bases and at J to 6 bases, leaving 5 bases not matched to a gene. Per germline, CDR1 MNHNY and CDR2 SVGAGI (reference sequence).

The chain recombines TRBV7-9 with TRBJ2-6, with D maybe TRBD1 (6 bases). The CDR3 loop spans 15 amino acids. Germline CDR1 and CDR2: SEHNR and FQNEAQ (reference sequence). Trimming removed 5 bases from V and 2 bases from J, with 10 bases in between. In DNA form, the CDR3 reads TGTGCCAGCAGCCCCGAGGGGGCTGGGGCCAACGTCCTGACTTTC. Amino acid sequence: CASSPEGAGANVLTF. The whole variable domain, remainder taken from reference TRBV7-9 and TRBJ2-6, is DTGVSQNPRHKITKRGQNVTFRCDPISEHNRLYWYRQTLGQGPEFLTYFQNEAQLEKSRLLSDRFSAERPKGSFSTLEIQRTEQGDSAMYLCASSPEGAGANVLTFGAGSRLTVL.

The CDR3 DNA reads TGTGCCAGCAGCCCCCGGAGGGTCGAGGGTGAGCAGTTCTTC. Its translation is CASSPRRVEGEQFF. V gene TRBV7-2 combines with J gene TRBJ2-1, with a possible D match to TRBD2 (6 bases). Looked up from germline, CDR1 is SGHTA and CDR2 is FQGNSA. The ends were cut back, 5 bases at V and 9 bases at J, with 17 bases in the middle. The CDR3 totals 14 residues.

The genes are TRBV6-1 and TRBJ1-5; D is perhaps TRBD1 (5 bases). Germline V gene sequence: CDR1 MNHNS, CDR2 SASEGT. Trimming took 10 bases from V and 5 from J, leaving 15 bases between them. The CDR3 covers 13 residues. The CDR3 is CATGRGPDQPQHF. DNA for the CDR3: TGTGCCACCGGGAGGGGTCCAGATCAGCCCCAGCATTTT.

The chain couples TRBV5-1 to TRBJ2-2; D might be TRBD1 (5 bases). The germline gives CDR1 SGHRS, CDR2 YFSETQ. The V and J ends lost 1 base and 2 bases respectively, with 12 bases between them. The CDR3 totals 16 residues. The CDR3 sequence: CASSLSGQTNTGELFF. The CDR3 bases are TGCGCCAGCAGCTTGTCAGGACAAACTAACACCGGGGAGCTGTTTTTT.

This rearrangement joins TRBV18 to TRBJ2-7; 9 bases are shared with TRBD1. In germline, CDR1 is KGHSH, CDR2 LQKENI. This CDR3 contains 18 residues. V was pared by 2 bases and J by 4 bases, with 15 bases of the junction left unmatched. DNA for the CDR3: TGTGCCAGCTCACCAAGGACAGGGGCCGTCCGAACCTCTTACGAGCAGTACTTC. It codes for CASSPRTGAVRTSYEQYF.

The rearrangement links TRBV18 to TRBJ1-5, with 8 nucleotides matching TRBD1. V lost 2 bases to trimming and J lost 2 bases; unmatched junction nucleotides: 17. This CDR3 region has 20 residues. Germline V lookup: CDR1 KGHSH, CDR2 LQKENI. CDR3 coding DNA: TGTGCCAGCTCACCATCACCCGGAGACGGAGTGGGACAGGGCAATCAGCCCCAGCATTTT. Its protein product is CASSPSPGDGVGQGNQPQHF. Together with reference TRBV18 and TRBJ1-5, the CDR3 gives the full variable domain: NAGVMQNPRHLVRRRGQEARLRCSPMKGHSHVYWYRQLPEEGLKFMVYLQKENIIDESGMPKERFSAEFPKEGPSILRIQQVVRGDSAAYFCASSPSPGDGVGQGNQPQHFGDGTRLSIL.

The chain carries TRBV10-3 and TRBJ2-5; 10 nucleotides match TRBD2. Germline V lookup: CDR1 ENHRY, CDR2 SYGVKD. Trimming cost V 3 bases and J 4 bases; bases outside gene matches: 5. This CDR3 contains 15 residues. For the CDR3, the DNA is TGTGCCATCAGTGACTTAGCGGGAGGCGGAGAGACCCAGTACTTC. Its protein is CAISDLAGGGETQYF.

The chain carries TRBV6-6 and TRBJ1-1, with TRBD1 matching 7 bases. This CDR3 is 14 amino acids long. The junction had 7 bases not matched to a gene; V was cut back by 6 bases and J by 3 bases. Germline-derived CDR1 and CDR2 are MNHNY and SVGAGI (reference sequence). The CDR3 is CASSPRQGYTEAFF. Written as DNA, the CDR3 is TGTGCCAGCAGCCCCCGACAGGGTTACACTGAAGCTTTCTTT.